A single sample gave rise to the 20 T cell receptor beta chains below, sequenced in a study of T-cell reconstitution after alpha-beta-depleted transplantation in children. This sample's TCRbeta library carried unique molecular identifier barcodes. TCRdb analysed the PCR reads with MiXCR anew, one entry per CDR3 protein. The sample shows thousands of distinct CDR3 sequences, 28% of them seen only once. The sample here was PBMCs, mostly from graft donor cells, taken 60 days after TCRalphabeta/CD19-depleted stem cell transplant. The origin of the receptors is a male patient between 2 and 10 years old who had a stem cell transplant for acute myeloid leukemia, so the T cells may come from the graft donor.

This clonotype was found many times. This chain connects TRBV7-8 to TRBJ2-5; 13 bases are a match to TRBD2. Germline trimming cut 3 bases from V and 7 bases from J; bases unmatched to any gene: 8. This CDR3 spans 16 amino acids. From germline, CDR1 is SGHVS and CDR2 FQNEAQ. The CDR3 sequence: CASSFGTSGTKRTQYF. The CDR3 region has the DNA TGTGCCAGCAGCTTCGGGACTAGCGGGACCAAGAGGACCCAGTACTTC.

The V call is TRBV20-1, the J call TRBJ1-1, with 7 bases aligning to TRBD1. V lost 0 bases to trimming and J lost 5 bases; unmatched junction nucleotides: 9. The CDR3 loop spans 15 amino acids. Germline V CDR1 and CDR2: DFQATT, SNEGSKA (reference sequence). This chain's CDR3 is CSARDARGLGTEAFF. The CDR3 DNA reads TGCAGTGCTAGAGATGCAAGGGGGCTGGGTACTGAAGCTTTCTTT.

The chain is built from TRBV20-1 and TRBJ2-3; D may be TRBD2 (6 bases). The germline gives CDR1 DFQATT, CDR2 SNEGSKA (reference sequence). This CDR3 has 12 amino acids. V dropped 8 bases and J dropped 5 bases, with 14 bases sitting between them. The CDR3 loop is CSTPTGVDTQYF. CDR3 DNA sequence: TGCAGTACCCCGACGGGGGTAGATACGCAGTATTTT.

Many counts were recorded for this clonotype. The chain joins TRBV5-6 to TRBJ1-2; D is unresolved. This CDR3 has 15 amino acids. Trimming shortened V by 1 base and J by 0 bases, and 10 bases separated the two germline ends. Germline V gives CDR1 SGHDT, CDR2 YYEEEE. The CDR3 region has the DNA TGTGCCAGCAGCTTGATGATAGAAGCTAACTATGGCTACACCTTC. Amino acids: CASSLMIEANYGYTF.

This clonotype was found many times. The genes are TRBV11-1 and TRBJ2-3; 8 bases agree with TRBD2. The CDR3 sequence is 18 residues long. Germline values: CDR1 SGHAT, CDR2 FQDESV (reference sequence). V lost 1 base and J lost 2; bases outside the gene matches: 11. Written as DNA, the CDR3 is TGTGCCAGCAGCTTAGGAGTTCCGGGACTAGGATACACAGATACGCAGTATTTT. Its translation: CASSLGVPGLGYTDTQYF.

The table lists this clonotype with many counts. CDR3 sequence reads: CASSQDKRPGETQYF. In DNA, the CDR3 is TGCGCCAGCAGCCAAGATAAGAGGCCAGGGGAGACCCAGTACTTC. The J gene is TRBJ2-5, the V gene TRBV4-3; D might be TRBD1 (5 bases). V was pared by 0 bases and J by 5 bases, with 13 bases between. CDR1 and CDR2 from the germline V gene are LGHNA and YSLEER. There are 15 residues in the CDR3.

A few counts support this clonotype. The V gene is TRBV7-9, the J gene TRBJ1-5; tentatively, D is TRBD1 (6 bases). There are 15 residues in the CDR3. Germline CDR1 SEHNR, CDR2 FQNEAQ (reference sequence). V was trimmed by 8 bases and J by 5 bases, leaving 19 bases between them. The DNA for the CDR3 is TGTGCCAGCGCCCCGATTGGGGGGCATGATCAGCCCCAGCATTTT. It codes for CASAPIGGHDQPQHF.

This clonotype was seen a few times. The chain couples TRBV4-2 to TRBJ1-5; a weak D match, TRBD1 (6 bases). The CDR3 is made up of 18 amino acids. Between the trimmed V and J ends, which lost 2 bases and 6 bases, there was a span of 23 bases. Germline loops: CDR1 LGHNA, CDR2 YNFKEQ. The CDR3 nucleotides read TGTGCCAGCAGCCAAAATCCTGTCCAGAGGGGGGCTGCTCAGCCCCAGCATTTT. It encodes CASSQNPVQRGAAQPQHF.

This clonotype was seen repeatedly, ten times or more. This chain uses TRBV5-1 with TRBJ1-5; D perhaps matches TRBD1 (5 bases). Trimming took off 0 bases at V and 9 bases at J, with 10 bases between the two ends. Germline CDR1 reads SGHRS; CDR2 reads YFSETQ. CDR3 length equals 13 residues. The CDR3 reads CASSLGGPGPQHF. DNA for the CDR3: TGCGCCAGCAGCTTGGGGGGCCCAGGGCCCCAGCATTTT.

At least ten counts were recorded for this clonotype. This chain uses TRBV7-9 with TRBJ1-2; 8 nucleotides agree with TRBD1. CDR1 and CDR2 (germline): SEHNR, FQNEAQ (reference sequence). J lost 2 bases, V lost 5 bases, and 7 bases had no gene match. The CDR3 has 15 residues. As DNA, the CDR3 is TGTGCCAGCAGCCTGCAGGGGGCCAACAACTATGGCTACACCTTC. Translated: CASSLQGANNYGYTF.

The rearrangement links TRBV4-2 to TRBJ2-1, with D perhaps matching TRBD1 or TRBD2 (5 bases each). Trimming removed 10 bases at V and 1 base at J, with 17 bases between. The CDR3 consists of 15 residues. Per germline, CDR1 LGHNA and CDR2 YNFKEQ. CDR3 amino acids: CAMGPGTLSYNEQFF. CDR3 nucleotide sequence: TGTGCCATGGGCCCTGGGACCTTGTCCTACAATGAGCAGTTCTTC.

This clonotype is termed medium-sized. The genes are TRBV20-1 and TRBJ2-3, with D perhaps TRBD1 or TRBD2 (5 bases each). Germline CDR1 reads DFQATT; CDR2 reads SNEGSKA (reference sequence). V gave up 0 bases and J gave up 0 bases, with 16 bases separating them. The CDR3 totals 17 residues. The CDR3: CSAREVRDEASTDTQYF. DNA for the CDR3: TGCAGTGCTAGAGAAGTCCGGGACGAGGCTAGCACAGATACGCAGTATTTT.

There are many counts of this clonotype. The V gene is TRBV11-2, the J gene TRBJ2-3; a possible D gene is TRBD2 (5 bases). The V end was cut by 5 bases, the J end by 2 bases, with 14 bases between. This CDR3 comprises 15 residues. CDR1 and CDR2 (germline): SGHAT, FQNNGV. The CDR3 loop reads CASSNPGVYTDTQYF. The CDR3 nucleotides are TGTGCCAGCAGCAACCCCGGGGTCTACACAGATACGCAGTATTTT.

This clonotype is deemed medium-sized (0.01 to 0.1%). The chain uses TRBV4-1 and TRBJ2-5; no clear D gene. The CDR3 consists of 17 residues. V was cut by 4 bases and J by 4 bases, with 22 bases left in between. Germline lookup yields CDR1 MGHRA and CDR2 YSYEKL. CDR3 DNA sequence: TGCGCCAGCAGCCCTTTACAAGTCGGAGTGGGCCGAGAGACCCAGTACTTC. Protein product: CASSPLQVGVGRETQYF.

V usage is TRBV29-1 and J usage is TRBJ2-5; 7 bases map to TRBD2. The CDR3 consists of 13 residues. Germline CDR1 is SQVTM and CDR2 is ANQGSEA. The V gene end was trimmed by 5 bases and the J gene end by 4 bases; junction bases not matched to a gene: 7. The CDR3 spells CSVPTSGAETQYF. CDR3 coding DNA: TGCAGCGTTCCGACGAGCGGGGCAGAGACCCAGTACTTC.

The sample holds many counts of this clonotype. The rearrangement links TRBV11-2 to TRBJ2-7, with a possible D match to TRBD2 (6 bases). CDR3 length: 14 amino acids. Germline CDR1 SGHAT, CDR2 FQNNGV. The V gene lost 4 bases and the J gene lost 4 bases, with 14 bases spanning the gap. In DNA, the CDR3 is TGTGCCAGCAGCTGGGCGGGGTCGGGATACGAGCAGTACGTC. Its translation is CASSWAGSGYEQYV.

The sample holds many counts of this clonotype. This chain connects TRBV11-1 to TRBJ2-1; no definite D call. CDR3 size: 16 residues. CDR1 and CDR2 from the germline V gene are SGHAT and FQDESV (reference sequence). With 1 base removed from V and 7 bases from J, the gap between germline ends came to 17 bases. CDR3: CASSLGPGPYINEQFF. CDR3 DNA: TGTGCCAGCAGCTTAGGGCCCGGGCCCTACATTAATGAGCAGTTCTTC.

This clonotype has a count of ten or more. The CDR3 here is CASSPAGYTDTQYF. The DNA of the CDR3 is TGCGCCAGCAGCCCGGCCGGGTACACAGATACGCAGTATTTT. The J gene is TRBJ2-3, the V gene TRBV5-1; D unclear. Trimming shortened V by 4 bases and J by 2 bases, and 11 bases separated the two germline ends. The V gene's germline CDR1 is SGHRS and CDR2 YFSETQ. This CDR3 is built from 14 residues.

The chain has TRBV5-5 and TRBJ1-1; possibly TRBD1 for D (5 bases). Germline CDR1 reads SGHKS; CDR2 reads YYEKEE (reference sequence). V lost 9 bases to trimming and J lost 1 base, with 16 bases between them. This CDR3 comprises 14 residues. The CDR3 here is CAIGSRGENTEAFF. CDR3 DNA: TGTGCCATCGGCTCCCGGGGGGAGAACACTGAAGCTTTCTTT.

Many counts were recorded for this clonotype. The junction and the germline gene differ at one end; a read error may be behind it. The chain carries TRBV7-7 and TRBJ1-5, with 9 bases identical to TRBD1. The germline CDR1 and CDR2 sequences are SSHAT and FNYEAQ (reference sequence). This CDR3 has 15 amino acids. The CDR3 protein is CASRPTGGGNQPQHF. The CDR3 bases are TGTGCTAGCAGACCGACAGGGGGAGGCAATCAGCCCCAGCATTTT.